This T cell receptor beta chain was observed in a study of response to subunit inactivated influenza vaccine. Whole-study results and caveats: The authors suggested that every seasonal influenza vaccination recruits few new T cells.

TCRdb re-analysed the RT-PCR reads in MiXCR, keeping a single row per CDR3 protein. The sample has roughly 550,000 distinct CDR3 sequences; approximately 24% are singletons. Details on this clonotype: Its antigen is unknown.

Trimming removed 7 bases from V and 6 bases from J; junction bases left unmatched: 8. In germline, CDR1 is ENHRY, CDR2 SYGVKD. This CDR3 is 14 amino acids long. These data were also reused for a study on T cells expressing NK-cell markers. That report notes: 5'RACE template switching built TCR beta cDNA with unique molecular identifiers. All TCR beta repertoires analysed originated from sorted CD3+CD56+NKG2C+, CD3+CD56+NKG2C- and CD3+CD56-NKG2C+ T cells. The dominant NKG2C+ clonotypes represented about 1.0-7.5% of CD8+ T cells in five to seven donors. Several donors likewise had their CD3+CD56-NKG2C+ fraction led by these clonotypes.

The clonotype originates from a man between 45 and 60 years old who received an inactivated influenza vaccine. The material sequenced was CD4+ T cells sorted from PBMCs, taken about 13 days after vaccination. The chain links TRBV10-3 to TRBJ2-1, with 8 bases matching TRBD2. In nucleotides, the CDR3 is TGTGCCATCAAGGGAAGCGGGGGTCCCAATGAGCAGTTCTTC. The encoded protein is CAIKGSGGPNEQFF.